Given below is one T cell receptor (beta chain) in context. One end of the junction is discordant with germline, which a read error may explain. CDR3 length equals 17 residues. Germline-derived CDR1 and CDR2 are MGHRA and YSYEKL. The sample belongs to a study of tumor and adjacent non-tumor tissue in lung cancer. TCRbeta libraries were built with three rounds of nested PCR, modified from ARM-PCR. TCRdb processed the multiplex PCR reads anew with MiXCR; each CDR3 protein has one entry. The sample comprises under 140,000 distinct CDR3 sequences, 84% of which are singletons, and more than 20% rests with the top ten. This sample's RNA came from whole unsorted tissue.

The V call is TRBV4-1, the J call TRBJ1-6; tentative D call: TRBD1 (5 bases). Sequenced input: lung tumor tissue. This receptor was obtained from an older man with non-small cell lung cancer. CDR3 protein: CASCQGVISSYNSPLHF. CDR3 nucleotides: TGCGCCAGCTGCCAGGGCGTCATTAGCTCCTATAATTCACCCCTCCACTTT.